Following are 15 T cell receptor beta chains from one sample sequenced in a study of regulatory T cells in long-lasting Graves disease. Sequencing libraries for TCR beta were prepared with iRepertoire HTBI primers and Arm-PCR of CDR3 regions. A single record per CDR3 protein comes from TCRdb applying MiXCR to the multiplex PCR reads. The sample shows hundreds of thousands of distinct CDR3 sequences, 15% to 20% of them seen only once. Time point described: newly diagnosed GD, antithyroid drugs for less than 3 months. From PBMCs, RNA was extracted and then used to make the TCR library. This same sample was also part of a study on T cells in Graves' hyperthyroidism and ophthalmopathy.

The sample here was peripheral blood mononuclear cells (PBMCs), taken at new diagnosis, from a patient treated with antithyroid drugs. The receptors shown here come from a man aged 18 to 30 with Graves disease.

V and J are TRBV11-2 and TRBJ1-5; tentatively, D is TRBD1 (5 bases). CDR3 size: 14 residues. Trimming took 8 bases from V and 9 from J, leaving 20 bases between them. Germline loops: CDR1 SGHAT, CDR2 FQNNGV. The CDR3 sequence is CASSRGPGQGPQHF. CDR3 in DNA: TGTGCCAGCTCCCGGGGCCCGGGGCAAGGGCCCCAGCATTTT.

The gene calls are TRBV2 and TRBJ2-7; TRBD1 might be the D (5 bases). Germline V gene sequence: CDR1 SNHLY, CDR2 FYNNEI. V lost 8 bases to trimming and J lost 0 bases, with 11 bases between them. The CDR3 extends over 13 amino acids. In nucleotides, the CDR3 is TGTGCCAGCGCCGGCAGGGCCTCCTACGAGCAGTACTTC. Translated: CASAGRASYEQYF.

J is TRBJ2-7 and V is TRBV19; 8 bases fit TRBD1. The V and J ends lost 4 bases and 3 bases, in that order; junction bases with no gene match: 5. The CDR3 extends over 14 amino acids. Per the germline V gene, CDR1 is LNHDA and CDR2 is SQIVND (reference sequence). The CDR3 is CASSTYRGNYEQYF. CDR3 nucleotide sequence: TGTGCCAGTAGTACATACAGGGGGAACTACGAGCAGTACTTC.

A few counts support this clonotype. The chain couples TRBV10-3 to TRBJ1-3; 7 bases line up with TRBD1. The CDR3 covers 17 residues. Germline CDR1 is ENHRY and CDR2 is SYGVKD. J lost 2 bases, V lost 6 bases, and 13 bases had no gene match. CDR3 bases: TGTGCCATCAGGGCCGGGACAGCTCTCCTGACTGGAAACACCATATATTTT. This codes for CAIRAGTALLTGNTIYF.

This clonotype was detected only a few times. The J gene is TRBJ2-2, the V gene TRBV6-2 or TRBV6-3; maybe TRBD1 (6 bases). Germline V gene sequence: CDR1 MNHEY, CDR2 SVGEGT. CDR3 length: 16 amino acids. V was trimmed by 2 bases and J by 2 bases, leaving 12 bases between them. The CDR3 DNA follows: TGTGCCAGCAGTTACGGGGGCTTCTCTAACACCGGGGAGCTGTTTTTT. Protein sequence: CASSYGGFSNTGELFF.

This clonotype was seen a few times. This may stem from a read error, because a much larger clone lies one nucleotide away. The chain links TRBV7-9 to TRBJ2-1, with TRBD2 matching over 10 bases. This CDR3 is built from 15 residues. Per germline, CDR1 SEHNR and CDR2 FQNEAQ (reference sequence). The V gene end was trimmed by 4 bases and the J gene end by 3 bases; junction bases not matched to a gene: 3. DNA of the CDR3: TGTGCCAGCAGCTCCCTAGCGGGAGACTACAATGAGCAGTTCTTC. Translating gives CASSSLAGDYNEQFF. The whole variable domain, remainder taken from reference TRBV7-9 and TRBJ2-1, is DTGVSQNPRHKITKRGQNVTFRCDPISEHNRLYWYRQTLGQGPEFLTYFQNEAQLEKSRLLSDRFSAERPKGSFSTLEIQRTEQGDSAMYLCASSSLAGDYNEQFFGPGTRLTVL.

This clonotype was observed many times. CDR3 region: CASSLWESHGQETQYF. Here the CDR3 DNA reads TGCGCCAGCAGCTTGTGGGAAAGTCACGGCCAAGAGACCCAGTACTTC. This chain links TRBV5-1 with TRBJ2-5; no clear D. Germline V gene lookup returns CDR1 SGHRS and CDR2 YFSETQ. This CDR3 contains 16 residues. V was pared by 1 base and J by 1 base, with 14 bases between.

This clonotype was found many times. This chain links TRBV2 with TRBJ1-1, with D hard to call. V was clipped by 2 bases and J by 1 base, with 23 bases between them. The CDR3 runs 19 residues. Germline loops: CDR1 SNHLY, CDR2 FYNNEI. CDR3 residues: CASSESIWSGSRSNTEAFF. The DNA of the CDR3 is TGTGCCAGCAGTGAATCGATTTGGAGCGGGAGCAGATCGAACACTGAAGCTTTCTTT.

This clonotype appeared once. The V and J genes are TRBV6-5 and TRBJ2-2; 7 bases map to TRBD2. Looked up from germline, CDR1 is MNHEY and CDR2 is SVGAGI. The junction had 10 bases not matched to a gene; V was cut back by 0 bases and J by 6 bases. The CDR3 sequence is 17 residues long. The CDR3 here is CASSYSGVGGPAGELFF. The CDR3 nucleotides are TGTGCCAGCAGTTACTCAGGAGTGGGAGGGCCGGCCGGGGAGCTGTTTTTT.

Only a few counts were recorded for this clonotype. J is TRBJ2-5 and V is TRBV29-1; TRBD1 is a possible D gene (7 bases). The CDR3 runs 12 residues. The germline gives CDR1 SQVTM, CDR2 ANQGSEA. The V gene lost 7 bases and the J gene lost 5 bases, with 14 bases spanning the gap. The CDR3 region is CSAGGLEETQYF. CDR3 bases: TGCAGCGCAGGGGGGCTAGAGGAGACCCAGTACTTC.

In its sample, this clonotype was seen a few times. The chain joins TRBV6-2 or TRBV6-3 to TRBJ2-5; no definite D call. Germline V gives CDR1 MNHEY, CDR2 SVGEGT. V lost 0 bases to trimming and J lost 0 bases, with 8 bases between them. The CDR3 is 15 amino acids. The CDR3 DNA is TGTGCCAGCAGTTACTCCTGGGGAAACCAAGAGACCCAGTACTTC. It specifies CASSYSWGNQETQYF.

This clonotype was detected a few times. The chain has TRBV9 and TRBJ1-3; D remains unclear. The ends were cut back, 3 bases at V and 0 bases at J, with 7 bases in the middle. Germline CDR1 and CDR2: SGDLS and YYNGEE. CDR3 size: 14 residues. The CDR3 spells CASSAATSGNTIYF. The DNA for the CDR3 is TGTGCCAGCAGCGCGGCTACCTCTGGAAACACCATATATTTT.

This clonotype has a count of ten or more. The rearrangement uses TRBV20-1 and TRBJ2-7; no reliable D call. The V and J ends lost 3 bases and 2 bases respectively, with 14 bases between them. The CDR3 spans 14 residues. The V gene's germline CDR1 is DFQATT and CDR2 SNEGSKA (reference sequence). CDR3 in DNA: TGCAGTGCTAGCGCTACAGCGTCTCCCTACGAGCAGTACTTC. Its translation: CSASATASPYEQYF.

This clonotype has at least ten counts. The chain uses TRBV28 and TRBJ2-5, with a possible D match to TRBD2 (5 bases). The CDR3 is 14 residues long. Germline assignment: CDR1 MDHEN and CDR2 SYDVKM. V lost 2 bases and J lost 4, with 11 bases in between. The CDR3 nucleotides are TGTGCCAGCAGTTTAGCCGGAGGTGGAGAGACCCAGTACTTC. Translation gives CASSLAGGGETQYF.

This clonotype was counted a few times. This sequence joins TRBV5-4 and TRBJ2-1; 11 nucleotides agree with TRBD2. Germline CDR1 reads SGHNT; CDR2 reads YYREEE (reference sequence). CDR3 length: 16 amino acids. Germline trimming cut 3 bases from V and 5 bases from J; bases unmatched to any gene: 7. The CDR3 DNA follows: TGTGCCAGCAGCTCCGCTAGCGGGAGGCCCGACAATGAGCAGTTCTTC. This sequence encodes CASSSASGRPDNEQFF.